This TCR beta chain is from a study of T cell changes during pregnancy in multiple sclerosis. Looked up from germline, CDR1 is SQVTM and CDR2 is ANQGSEA. This CDR3 has 13 residues. Trimming took off 4 bases at V and 2 bases at J, with 11 bases between the two ends. Method: immunoSEQ multiplex PCR; TCRdb's copy keeps in-frame clones and lacks some. The profile shows tens of thousands of clones, 85% to 95% of them singletons. The receptor's source is a female donor with multiple sclerosis, enrolled in a pregnancy study. Sample: CD4+ T cells from peripheral blood mononuclear cells, taken before pregnancy. The J gene is TRBJ1-1, the V gene TRBV29-1; tentatively, D is TRBD1 (5 bases). The CDR3 loop is CSVAWQGNTEAFF. Here the CDR3 DNA reads TGCAGCGTTGCGTGGCAGGGCAACACTGAAGCTTTCTTT.